This is a list of T cell receptor beta chains from one sample in a study of persistence of HIV-infected CD4 T cells. Data came from immunoSEQ multiplex PCR; TCRdb stores just in-frame clones and leaves some out. This sample has 30,000 to 35,000 clones; 82% occur once, and the top ten carry 15% to 20%. No antigen has been identified for these receptors. The sequencing here drew on CD4+ T cells sorted from PBMCs after roughly 18-hour stimulation, taken from a patient who received antiretroviral therapy. The receptors originated from an adult woman with HIV who was CMV-seropositive. Each CDR3 is given with its conserved first and last residue. Each record gives: D gene, V gene, J gene, clone size, CDR3 DNA, CDR3 protein. D genes are given only for firm matches. For some rows the clone size is stated as once, few or many, or as a class when expanded; others skip it.

D: TRBD1
V: TRBV6-6
J: TRBJ1-1
size: .
DNA: TGTGCCAGCAGTTACGGGACAGGAATTAACACTGAAGCTTTCTTT
CDR3: CASSYGTGINTEAFF

D: TRBD2
V: TRBV11-3
J: TRBJ2-1
size: .
DNA: TGTGCCAGCAGCTTAGACGCTAGCGGGGGGGGTCAGCAGTTCTTC
CDR3: CASSLDASGGGQQFF

D: .
V: TRBV27
J: TRBJ1-1
size: .
DNA: TGTGCCAGCAGTTTACAAACCGACACCCAAGCTTTCTTT
CDR3: CASSLQTDTQAFF

D: TRBD1
V: TRBV18
J: TRBJ1-2
size: .
DNA: TGTGCCAGCTCACCACCGATACTGGGACAGGGGGCGAGGAGGGGCGGCTACACCTTC
CDR3: CASSPPILGQGARRGGYTF

D: .
V: TRBV14
J: TRBJ2-1
size: .
DNA: TGTGCCAGCAAAAAAGAAAAGGGGTATTACAATGAGCAGTTCTTC
CDR3: CASKKEKGYYNEQFF

D: TRBD1
V: TRBV6-5
J: TRBJ1-2
size: few
DNA: TGTGCCAGCAGAAAGACAGGGAACTATGGCTACACCTTC
CDR3: CASRKTGNYGYTF

D: TRBD1
V: TRBV19
J: TRBJ1-5
size: .
DNA: TGTGCCAGTAGTAGACAGGGACGGGGTCAGCCCCAGCATTTT
CDR3: CASSRQGRGQPQHF

D: TRBD2
V: TRBV7-2
J: TRBJ2-3
size: .
DNA: TGTGCCAGCAGCCCGGGACTAGCGAGAGATACGCAGTATTTT
CDR3: CASSPGLARDTQYF

D: .
V: TRBV16
J: TRBJ1-3
size: .
DNA: TGTGCCAGCAGCCTGAGGGGTCGCTCTGGAAACACCATATATTTT
CDR3: CASSLRGRSGNTIYF

D: .
V: TRBV19
J: TRBJ2-4
size: few
DNA: TGTGCCAGTAGTCACCGGGACTTAAACATTCAGTACTTC
CDR3: CASSHRDLNIQYF

D: .
V: TRBV19
J: TRBJ2-2
size: .
DNA: TGTGCCAGTAGTATAGAGGCGGGGCTCGGGGAGCTGTTTTTT
CDR3: CASSIEAGLGELFF

D: .
V: TRBV28
J: TRBJ1-1
size: few
DNA: TGTGCCAGCATCTCCCTCCGGTCGGGGGCTTTCTTT
CDR3: CASISLRSGAFF

D: TRBD1
V: TRBV19
J: TRBJ1-1
size: .
DNA: TGTGCCAGTAGTATTAGACAGGGCGAAGCTTTCTTT
CDR3: CASSIRQGEAFF

D: TRBD1
V: TRBV30
J: TRBJ1-1
size: .
DNA: TGTGCCTGGAGCCGGTGGGGCAGGGGGCGAAGAAACACTGAAGCTTTCTTT
CDR3: CAWSRWGRGRRNTEAFF

D: TRBD2
V: TRBV7-2
J: TRBJ2-7
size: .
DNA: TGTGCCAGCAGCTTGAGAGATGGCGGGGGGGCCCACGAGCAGTACTTC
CDR3: CASSLRDGGGAHEQYF

D: TRBD2
V: TRBV19
J: TRBJ2-7
size: .
DNA: TGTGCCAGTAGTTCCCCTGGCGGGAGTTCCTACGAGCAGTACTTC
CDR3: CASSSPGGSSYEQYF

D: .
V: TRBV6-2/TRBV6-3
J: TRBJ1-1
size: .
DNA: TGTGCCAGCAGTTTCGACAGCAACACTGAAGCTTTCTTT
CDR3: CASSFDSNTEAFF

D: .
V: TRBV6-1
J: TRBJ1-3
size: .
DNA: TGTGCCAGCAGTTTACAGGACAGCTCTGGAAACACCATATATTTT
CDR3: CASSLQDSSGNTIYF

D: TRBD1
V: TRBV6-5
J: TRBJ2-7
size: once
DNA: TGTGCCAGCAGTAGGGGACAGACCGGGGAGCAGTACTTC
CDR3: CASSRGQTGEQYF

D: TRBD2
V: TRBV19
J: TRBJ2-5
size: .
DNA: TGTGCCAGTAGTATCCTAGCGGGAGGGCCTGGTGAGACCCAGTACTTC
CDR3: CASSILAGGPGETQYF

D: TRBD2
V: TRBV11-3
J: TRBJ2-3
size: .
DNA: TGTGCCAGCAGCTTTACTAGCGGGGGGGCGAGTTTAAGGGCAGATACGCAGTATTTT
CDR3: CASSFTSGGASLRADTQYF

D: .
V: TRBV6-5
J: TRBJ1-1
size: .
DNA: TGTGCCAGCAGCCCCCGGTCGAACACTGAAGCTTTCTTT
CDR3: CASSPRSNTEAFF

D: .
V: TRBV19
J: TRBJ2-2
size: few
DNA: TGTGCCAGTAGTATGCGAAACTGGGGGACAATGAACACCGGGGAGCTGTTTTTT
CDR3: CASSMRNWGTMNTGELFF

D: .
V: TRBV2
J: TRBJ1-3
size: few
DNA: TGTGCCAGCCGGTCGGGGGGCGAAAACACCATATATTTT
CDR3: CASRSGGENTIYF

D: TRBD2
V: TRBV3-1/TRBV3-2
J: TRBJ2-7
size: once
DNA: TGTGCCAGCAGCCATGGTCTCGGGACTAGCTACTACGAGCAGTACTTC
CDR3: CASSHGLGTSYYEQYF

D: .
V: TRBV6-1
J: TRBJ1-1
size: once
DNA: TGTGCCAGCAGTGAGCGTTCTATGAACACTGAAGCTTTCTTT
CDR3: CASSERSMNTEAFF

D: .
V: TRBV27
J: TRBJ2-7
size: .
DNA: TGTGCCAGCAGTTTACGCCGGGACCCGTCCTACGAGCAGTACTTC
CDR3: CASSLRRDPSYEQYF

D: .
V: TRBV18
J: TRBJ1-5
size: .
DNA: TGTGCCAGCTCACAGGACACCTCCAATCAGCCCCAGCATTTT
CDR3: CASSQDTSNQPQHF

D: .
V: TRBV7-2
J: TRBJ1-2
size: .
DNA: TGTGCCAGCAGCTTTAGCCCCGAAACCTATGGCTACACCTTC
CDR3: CASSFSPETYGYTF

D: TRBD1
V: TRBV13
J: TRBJ2-7
size: .
DNA: TGTGCCAGCAGCTCCGGACAGGGGGCCGGGGAGCAGTACTTC
CDR3: CASSSGQGAGEQYF

D: .
V: TRBV4-1
J: TRBJ2-3
size: .
DNA: TGCGCCAGCAGCCAAGGGGGTTACGGCACAGATACGCAGTATTTT
CDR3: CASSQGGYGTDTQYF

D: .
V: TRBV18
J: TRBJ2-5
size: .
DNA: TGTGCCAGCTCACTTCCCCGGGTTCAAGAGACCCAGTACTTC
CDR3: CASSLPRVQETQYF

D: .
V: TRBV6-1
J: TRBJ1-1
size: .
DNA: TGTGCCAGCAGTCCCCGGACGAACACTGAAGCTTTCTTT
CDR3: CASSPRTNTEAFF

D: TRBD1
V: TRBV29-1
J: TRBJ2-1
size: .
DNA: TGCAGCGTTGGTAACAGGGGCCTTGCCTACAATGAGCAGTTCTTC
CDR3: CSVGNRGLAYNEQFF

D: TRBD2
V: TRBV5-4
J: TRBJ2-3
size: .
DNA: TGTGCCAGCAGCACCGGGACTAAGACAGATACGCAGTATTTT
CDR3: CASSTGTKTDTQYF

D: .
V: TRBV9
J: TRBJ2-3
size: once
DNA: TGTGCCAGCAGCGTAGCTGCGTCTAGCACAGATACGCAGTATTTT
CDR3: CASSVAASSTDTQYF

D: .
V: TRBV2
J: TRBJ2-3
size: .
DNA: TGTGCCAGCAGTGACACCCGGACCAGCACAGATACGCAGTATTTT
CDR3: CASSDTRTSTDTQYF

D: .
V: TRBV7-9
J: TRBJ1-6
size: .
DNA: TGTGCCAGCAGCTCTCAGGAGCTTTCACCCCTCCACTTT
CDR3: CASSSQELSPLHF

D: .
V: TRBV15
J: TRBJ2-3
size: .
DNA: TGTGCCACCAGCAGAGATGTGGGGTATTGGCAGTATTTT
CDR3: CATSRDVGYWQYF

D: .
V: TRBV5-4
J: TRBJ1-3
size: .
DNA: TGTGCCAGCAGCTTTGACAGGAACCTGGCAAACACCATATATTTT
CDR3: CASSFDRNLANTIYF

D: .
V: TRBV28
J: TRBJ1-1
size: .
DNA: TGTGCCAGTCCTGCGGACCGTGGCCGACAGGTCACTGAAGCTTTCTTT
CDR3: CASPADRGRQVTEAFF

D: .
V: TRBV19
J: TRBJ1-5
size: medium-sized
DNA: TGTGCCACTAAGGGCCAGAGTTTCAATCAGCCCCAGCATTTT
CDR3: CATKGQSFNQPQHF

D: .
V: TRBV28
J: TRBJ1-2
size: .
DNA: TGTGCCAGCAGTTTATGGGACCCAGGGAAAGGCTACACCTTC
CDR3: CASSLWDPGKGYTF

D: TRBD1
V: TRBV19
J: TRBJ1-5
size: .
DNA: TGTGCCAGTAGTATAGATAGGGCCGGGACAGGGGGCTATCAGCCCCAGCATTTT
CDR3: CASSIDRAGTGGYQPQHF